These T cell receptor beta chains were read from a single sample in a study of CD4+ T cells in melanoma. The protocol was immunoSEQ multiplex PCR, while the TCRdb copy is restricted to in-frame clones and leaves out a portion. The profile shows more than 90,000 clones, 92% of them singletons. The sequencing input was peripheral blood. Receptors were obtained from a human donor with melanoma. CDR3s include the opening cysteine and the closing phenylalanine or tryptophan. Fields, in order: clone size, D gene, V gene, J gene, CDR3 protein, CDR3 DNA. The D gene is left open where the match is weak. A row's size may be missing; if present it is once, few, many or a size class.

.,.,TRBV4-3,TRBJ1-4,CASSQDRVSTNEKLFF,TGCGCCAGCAGCCAAGATCGCGTATCAACTAATGAAAAACTGTTTTTT
.,TRBD1,TRBV28,TRBJ2-7,CASRGGTAFTLISYEQYF,TGTGCCAGCAGGGGTGGGACAGCCTTTACATTAATCTCCTACGAGCAGTACTTC
many,.,TRBV7-6,TRBJ2-1,CASSLVQGTSYNEQFF,TGTGCCAGCAGCTTAGTTCAGGGAACTTCCTACAATGAGCAGTTCTTC
.,TRBD2,TRBV15,TRBJ2-5,CATSSNRGGGFLKTQYF,TGTGCCACCAGCAGCAACCGGGGGGGCGGATTCTTAAAGACCCAGTACTTC
.,.,TRBV7-3,TRBJ2-2,CASSLIQTGELFF,TGTGCCAGCAGCTTAATCCAAACCGGGGAGCTGTTTTTT
.,.,TRBV7-2,TRBJ2-4,CASSSRGAELAKNIQYF,TGTGCCAGCAGCTCCCGGGGGGCTGAACTAGCCAAAAACATTCAGTACTTC
.,.,TRBV27,TRBJ1-1,CASSSDWSTEAFF,TGTGCCAGCAGTTCCGACTGGAGCACTGAAGCTTTCTTT
.,TRBD1,TRBV7-9,TRBJ2-4,CASTPPDRKNIQYF,TGTGCCAGCACCCCCCCGGACAGGAAGAACATTCAGTACTTC
.,.,TRBV5-1,TRBJ2-5,CASSFGENGETQYF,TGCGCCAGCAGCTTCGGGGAAAACGGAGAGACCCAGTACTTC
.,TRBD2,TRBV7-8,TRBJ2-1,CASTSGGLAISGEQFF,TGTGCCAGCACCTCAGGGGGACTAGCGATATCGGGAGAGCAGTTCTTC
.,.,TRBV5-1,TRBJ1-2,CASSSRANYGYTF,TGCGCCAGCAGTTCTCGGGCCAACTATGGCTACACCTTC
.,TRBD1,TRBV2,TRBJ1-1,CASSDGQGNTEAFF,TGTGCCAGCAGTGACGGACAGGGGAACACTGAAGCTTTCTTT
.,TRBD2,TRBV5-1,TRBJ2-5,CASSLATSGGPAQETQYF,TGCGCCAGCAGCTTGGCGACTAGCGGGGGGCCCGCCCAAGAGACCCAGTACTTC
.,TRBD1,TRBV5-6,TRBJ1-1,CASSGRDRANTEAFF,TGTGCCAGCAGCGGCCGGGACAGGGCCAACACTGAAGCTTTCTTT
.,.,TRBV5-6,TRBJ1-2,CASSLFPDSGYTF,TGTGCCAGCAGCTTGTTTCCGGACAGTGGCTACACCTTC
.,.,TRBV5-1,TRBJ2-3,CASSLYHRDTQYF,TGCGCCAGCAGCTTGTACCACCGGGATACGCAGTATTTT
once,.,TRBV14,TRBJ2-3,CASSQVAWGSTDTQYF,TGTGCCAGCAGCCAAGTGGCGTGGGGATCCACAGATACGCAGTATTTT
.,TRBD2,TRBV4-2,TRBJ2-1,CASSQEKTGGSYNEQFF,TGTGCCAGCAGCCAAGAGAAGACGGGGGGCTCCTACAATGAGCAGTTCTTC
.,.,TRBV7-9,TRBJ2-3,CASSLDAGLNTQYF,TGTGCCAGCAGCTTAGACGCAGGGCTGAATACGCAGTATTTT
.,.,TRBV7-3,TRBJ2-3,CASSLTQASFGTDTQYF,TGTGCCAGCAGCTTAACACAGGCCAGCTTTGGCACAGATACGCAGTATTTT
once,TRBD2,TRBV4-3,TRBJ2-2,CASSQELAGAANTGELFF,TGCGCCAGCAGCCAAGAACTAGCGGGGGCCGCGAACACCGGGGAGCTGTTTTTT
.,.,TRBV27,TRBJ1-1,CASRSFTGFRTSTEAFF,TGTGCCAGCAGAAGTTTCACAGGGTTTAGGACTTCCACTGAAGCTTTCTTT
.,.,TRBV19,TRBJ1-5,CASNLTVNQPQHF,TGTGCCAGTAATCTGACAGTCAATCAGCCCCAGCATTTT
.,.,TRBV5-1,TRBJ2-2,CASSFAQPTGELFF,TGCGCCAGCAGCTTCGCCCAACCAACCGGGGAGCTGTTTTTT
.,TRBD2,TRBV19,TRBJ2-7,CASSIGRGGIYEQYF,TGTGCCAGTAGTATAGGCCGGGGAGGGATTTACGAGCAGTACTTC
.,.,TRBV11-2,TRBJ2-5,CASSSRAQAQETQYF,TGTGCCAGCAGCTCTAGAGCGCAGGCACAAGAGACCCAGTACTTC
.,.,TRBV6-6,TRBJ1-2,CASSYEGSQMGGGYTF,TGTGCCAGCAGTTACGAGGGTAGTCAGATGGGTGGCGGCTACACCTTC
.,.,TRBV11-2,TRBJ1-5,CASSLGYSNQPQHF,TGTGCCAGCAGCTTGGGCTATAGCAATCAGCCCCAGCATTTT
.,TRBD1,TRBV6-4,TRBJ1-2,CASSMTGNYGYTF,TGTGCCAGCAGTATGACAGGGAACTATGGCTACACCTTC
.,.,TRBV5-4,TRBJ2-5,CASSLPGVGQETQYF,TGTGCCAGCAGCTTGCCCGGGGTAGGGCAAGAGACCCAGTACTTC
once,.,TRBV13,TRBJ2-7,CASSLGRGGSRDEQYF,TGTGCCAGCAGCTTAGGCAGGGGCGGGAGTCGGGACGAGCAGTACTTC
.,TRBD1,TRBV9,TRBJ2-7,CASSTRTGGYEQYF,TGTGCCAGCAGCACTCGGACAGGGGGCTACGAGCAGTACTTC
.,.,TRBV5-4,TRBJ2-5,CASSWSKREETQYF,TGTGCCAGCAGCTGGTCCAAGCGGGAAGAGACCCAGTACTTC
.,.,TRBV5-6,TRBJ2-5,CASSLDRETQYF,TGTGCCAGCAGCTTGGATAGGGAGACCCAGTACTTC
.,.,TRBV19,TRBJ2-7,CASRYEQYF,TGTGCCAGCCGCTACGAGCAGTACTTC
.,.,TRBV7-9,TRBJ2-7,CASSLGDVAYFEQYF,TGTGCCAGCAGCTTAGGGGATGTTGCGTACTTCGAGCAGTACTTC
.,TRBD1,TRBV19,TRBJ1-4,CASSAQGQINEKLFF,TGTGCCAGTAGCGCCCAGGGACAGATTAATGAAAAACTGTTTTTT
.,TRBD1,TRBV5-6,TRBJ1-2,CASSLTGIGDGYTF,TGTGCCAGCAGCCTGACAGGGATTGGCGATGGCTACACCTTC
.,.,TRBV7-2,TRBJ2-1,CASSLVAAEQFF,TGTGCCAGCAGCTTGGTAGCGGCTGAGCAGTTCTTC
.,TRBD2,TRBV5-1,TRBJ2-7,CASRQGTSGVYEQYF,TGCGCCAGCAGGCAAGGGACTAGCGGGGTCTACGAGCAGTACTTC
.,.,TRBV18,TRBJ2-4,CASSPRLRNIQYF,TGTGCCAGCTCACCACGGTTACGTAACATTCAGTACTTC
.,TRBD1,TRBV9,TRBJ1-3,CASSVGIPGGLKFLAGNTIYF,TGTGCCAGCAGCGTAGGAATACCAGGGGGCTTAAAGTTTTTAGCTGGAAACACCATATATTTT
.,.,TRBV7-2,TRBJ2-3,CASSLSGPSTDTQYF,TGTGCCAGCAGCTTAAGTGGACCGAGCACAGATACGCAGTATTTT
.,.,TRBV28,TRBJ2-7,CASSLEGPYEQYF,TGTGCCAGCAGTTTAGAGGGGCCCTACGAGCAGTACTTC
.,TRBD2,TRBV7-2,TRBJ2-2,CASSLRTSGTTTGELFF,TGTGCCAGCAGCCTTCGGACTAGCGGGACGACTACCGGGGAGCTGTTTTTT
.,TRBD1,TRBV10-3,TRBJ1-1,CATSGTDGNTEAFF,TGTGCCACTTCAGGGACAGATGGGAACACTGAAGCTTTCTTT